The 23 T cell receptor beta chains in this list originate from one sample, sequenced in a study of OX40 agonist ivuxolimab in advanced cancers. Method: immunoSEQ multiplex PCR; TCRdb's copy keeps in-frame clones and lacks some. The sample lists tens of thousands of clones, 80% to 90% occurring once. The sequences come from CD4+ or CD8+ T cells sorted from blood, collected in a trial of the OX40 agonist ivuxolimab. The source of these receptors is an adult with an advanced solid tumor such as melanoma, head and neck, liver or kidney cancer.

The chain joins TRBV19 to TRBJ1-5; D unresolved. From germline, CDR1 is LNHDA and CDR2 SQIVND (reference sequence). This CDR3 spans 17 amino acids. V was pared by 3 bases and J by 0 bases, with 15 bases between. This CDR3 reads CASSIWGGMNSNQPQHF. DNA for the CDR3: TGTGCCAGTAGTATTTGGGGAGGGATGAATAGCAATCAGCCCCAGCATTTT.

There are a few counts of this clone. This chain uses TRBV2 with TRBJ2-7, with D tentatively TRBD1 (5 bases). V lost 2 bases and J lost 2, with 13 bases in between. Germline values: CDR1 SNHLY, CDR2 FYNNEI. This CDR3 comprises 15 residues. This CDR3 is CASSESPARAYEQYF. Written as DNA, the CDR3 is TGTGCCAGCAGTGAATCCCCCGCCAGGGCCTACGAGCAGTACTTC.

This clone was observed a handful of times. The gene calls are TRBV19 and TRBJ2-7, with 10 positions matching TRBD1. Germline-derived CDR1 and CDR2 are LNHDA and SQIVND (reference sequence). The CDR3 is made up of 14 amino acids. V lost 7 bases, J lost 4 bases, and 7 bases stayed unmatched. In nucleotides, the CDR3 is TGTGCCAGTAACCGACGACAGGGGGCTTACGAGCAGTACTTC. Translated, it gives CASNRRQGAYEQYF.

The chain carries TRBV4-2 and TRBJ2-7; D uncertain. Germline CDR1 LGHNA, CDR2 YNFKEQ. The CDR3 contains 16 residues. Trimming shortened V by 0 bases and J by 0 bases, and 12 bases separated the two germline ends. The CDR3 coding sequence is TGTGCCAGCAGCCAAGATTTGGCCCTCTACTCCTACGAGCAGTACTTC. It yields the protein CASSQDLALYSYEQYF.

The chain links TRBV5-8 to TRBJ2-7; a possible D gene is TRBD1 (7 bases). The CDR3 is made up of 15 amino acids. V lost 2 bases and J lost 4, with 16 bases in between. Germline CDR1 and CDR2: SGHTS and YDEGEE. CDR3 DNA sequence: TGTGCCAGCAGCTTTGGACAGGCGGGACTTTACGAGCAGTACTTC. It yields the protein CASSFGQAGLYEQYF. The full variable domain, its missing parts supplied by reference TRBV5-8 and TRBJ2-7, is EAGVTQSPTHLIKTRGQQATLRCSPISGHTSVYWYQQALGLGLQFLLWYDEGEERNRGNFPPRFSGRQFPNYSSELNVNALELEDSALYLCASSFGQAGLYEQYFGPGTRLTVT.

The chain is built from TRBV18 and TRBJ2-1; 8 positions match TRBD2. The CDR3 runs 15 residues. Per the germline V gene, CDR1 is KGHSH and CDR2 is LQKENI. The J segment lost 2 bases and the V segment lost 6 bases, leaving 6 bases of the junction unmatched. The CDR3 DNA follows: TGTGCCAGCTCCCGTAGCGGGAAGACCTACAATGAGCAGTTCTTC. Protein product: CASSRSGKTYNEQFF.

The rearrangement links TRBV29-1 to TRBJ2-5; 8 nucleotides agree with TRBD1. The CDR3 runs 12 residues. Germline CDR1 and CDR2: SQVTM and ANQGSEA. The V segment lost 7 bases and the J segment 5 bases; nucleotides outside the gene matches: 6. The CDR3: CSAHRGAETQYF. CDR3 bases: TGCAGCGCACACAGGGGGGCTGAGACCCAGTACTTC.

The chain has TRBV10-2 and TRBJ2-7; 7 bases line up with TRBD1. The trim removed 6 bases at V and 2 bases at J, leaving 7 bases unmatched. Germline V CDR1 and CDR2: WSHSY, SAAADI. This CDR3 is built from 14 residues. CDR3 residues: CASSGTVPAYEQYF. DNA for the CDR3: TGCGCCAGCAGCGGGACAGTGCCTGCCTACGAGCAGTACTTC.

This clone turned up a few times. The chain combines TRBV5-5 with TRBJ2-3, with D unresolved. CDR3 length: 13 residues. V was clipped by 1 base and J by 5 bases, with 8 bases between them. Germline V gene sequence: CDR1 SGHKS, CDR2 YYEKEE (reference sequence). Here the CDR3 reads CASSLIFGDTQYF. The CDR3 DNA sequence: TGTGCCAGCAGCTTGATCTTCGGAGATACGCAGTATTTT.

The CDR3 DNA reads TGTGCCAGCAGTTCAGGGAACACCGGGGAGCTGTTTTTT. Translation gives CASSSGNTGELFF. The gene calls are TRBV2 and TRBJ2-2; D unclear. Germline assignment: CDR1 SNHLY and CDR2 FYNNEI. This CDR3 has 13 amino acids. Deletions cut 5 bases from V and 1 base from J, with 5 bases between. Filled out from reference TRBV2 and TRBJ2-2, the complete variable domain reads EPEVTQTPSHQVTQMGQEVILRCVPISNHLYFYWYRQILGQKVEFLVSFYNNEISEKSEIFDDQFSVERPDGSNFTLKIRSTKLEDSAMYFCASSSGNTGELFFGEGSRLTVL.

The chain couples TRBV6-5 to TRBJ2-7, with 9 bases lining up with TRBD2. The CDR3 is 14 residues long. Germline loops: CDR1 MNHEY, CDR2 SVGAGI. The ends lost 2 bases at V and 4 bases at J; junction bases unmatched: 3. CDR3 nucleotides: TGTGCCAGCAGTTACGTAACTAGCGGGTACGAGCAGTACTTC. It is translated as CASSYVTSGYEQYF.

The chain links TRBV5-1 to TRBJ2-5; maybe TRBD1 (5 bases). Germline CDR1 reads SGHRS; CDR2 reads YFSETQ. The CDR3 covers 13 residues. V was trimmed by 5 bases and J by 2 bases, leaving 10 bases between them. The CDR3 nucleotides are TGCGCCAGCAGGGCAGGGCTTCAAGAGACCCAGTACTTC. It codes for CASRAGLQETQYF.

This rearrangement joins TRBV5-1 to TRBJ1-2; 12 bases line up with TRBD1. J was trimmed by 8 bases and V by 4 bases; bases with no gene match: 9. The CDR3 spans 15 residues. Germline values: CDR1 SGHRS, CDR2 YFSETQ. DNA for the CDR3: TGCGCCAGCAGCGTTGGGACAGGGGGCGCAACGGGCTACACCTTC. Its protein product is CASSVGTGGATGYTF.

In nucleotides, the CDR3 is TGTGCCAGCAGCTTGGGAGGGGGCGGGAGTGATGAGACCCAGTACTTC. Translated, it gives CASSLGGGGSDETQYF. The J gene is TRBJ2-5, the V gene TRBV5-4; D might be TRBD1 or TRBD2, each matching 7 bases. Per the germline V gene, CDR1 is SGHNT and CDR2 is YYREEE (reference sequence). The CDR3 extends over 16 amino acids. The ends were cut back, 0 bases at V and 5 bases at J, with 17 bases in the middle.

V is TRBV7-2 and J is TRBJ1-4; weak D call: TRBD1 (6 bases). Trimming removed 1 base at V and 5 bases at J, with 14 bases between. Per the germline V gene, CDR1 is SGHTA and CDR2 is FQGNSA. There are 16 residues in the CDR3. As DNA, the CDR3 is TGTGCCAGCAGCTTAGGACCCAGGGGCCCGAATGAAAAACTGTTTTTT. Translating it yields CASSLGPRGPNEKLFF.

The rearrangement links TRBV11-2 to TRBJ2-7; D is perhaps TRBD1 (5 bases). V lost 5 bases and J lost 9, with 14 bases in between. The CDR3 is 12 residues long. Germline V gene data show CDR1 as SGHAT and CDR2 as FQNNGV. CDR3 nucleotides: TGTGCCAGCAGCCCGTTGGGGCCAGGGCAGTACTTC. It translates to CASSPLGPGQYF.

CDR3 coding DNA: TGTGCCAGCTCTTATAATAGGGGCACAGATACGCAGTATTTT. Translated, it gives CASSYNRGTDTQYF. This chain uses TRBV18 with TRBJ2-3, with D unresolved. The CDR3 is 14 residues long. Per the germline V gene, CDR1 is KGHSH and CDR2 is LQKENI. The V end lost 6 bases, the J end lost 1 base, and 11 bases lay between the germline ends.

The genes are TRBV6-1 and TRBJ2-5; D call uncertain. V gave up 7 bases and J gave up 3 bases, with 18 bases separating them. There are 15 residues in the CDR3. CDR1 and CDR2 from the germline V gene are MNHNS and SASEGT. DNA for the CDR3: TGTGCCAGCACCCTCGGATTAGGTCGAGAAGAGACCCAGTACTTC. Translating it yields CASTLGLGREETQYF.

The chain combines TRBV19 with TRBJ2-2; no clear D gene. CDR3 size: 16 residues. Germline assignment: CDR1 LNHDA and CDR2 SQIVND (reference sequence). V was trimmed by 1 base and J by 5 bases, leaving 14 bases between them. As DNA, the CDR3 is TGTGCCAGTAGTATAGCGGCTGGAGAAGGAACCGGGGAGCTGTTTTTT. It yields the protein CASSIAAGEGTGELFF.

This chain links TRBV7-9 with TRBJ2-1; TRBD2 matches at 9 bases. Germline CDR1 reads SEHNR; CDR2 reads FQNEAQ (reference sequence). The V and J ends lost 6 bases and 0 bases, in that order; junction bases with no gene match: 6. The CDR3 runs 16 residues. For the CDR3, the DNA is TGTGCCAGCAGTTTTCAGCGGGAGGTCTCCTACAATGAGCAGTTCTTC. It codes for CASSFQREVSYNEQFF.

V is TRBV12-5 and J is TRBJ2-5, with D maybe TRBD2 (7 bases). Per germline, CDR1 LGHNT and CDR2 FRNRAP. The CDR3 is made up of 20 amino acids. Trimming pared 2 bases from V and 2 bases from J, leaving 27 bases between. The CDR3 nucleotides read TGTGCTAGTGGTTTGTCCGGGGGCCCGTTTGGCGGGAGTTATCAAGAGACCCAGTACTTC. Encoded protein: CASGLSGGPFGGSYQETQYF.

This chain links TRBV19 with TRBJ2-7, with TRBD2 as a possible D gene (8 bases). The V gene's germline CDR1 is LNHDA and CDR2 SQIVND (reference sequence). The V gene lost 5 bases and the J gene lost 5 bases, with 13 bases spanning the gap. The CDR3 length is 13 residues. CDR3 loop: CASSVAGQNEQYF. The CDR3 nucleotides are TGTGCCAGTAGTGTAGCGGGACAGAACGAGCAGTACTTC.

The V gene is TRBV20-1, the J gene TRBJ2-3; the D gene is possibly TRBD1 (6 bases). V was clipped by 6 bases and J by 6 bases, with 10 bases between them. Germline-derived CDR1 and CDR2 are DFQATT and SNEGSKA (reference sequence). The CDR3 spans 11 residues. The CDR3 bases are TGCAGTGCCACAGGGCAGGATACGCAGTATTTT. Protein sequence: CSATGQDTQYF.